One sample yielded the 14 T cell receptor beta chains listed below, sequenced in a study of blood T cell repertoires in COVID-19 (dated by TCRdb to the early 2020s). The library was obtained by the immunoSEQ multiplex PCR assay. As stored in TCRdb, this immuneACCESS dataset retains in-frame rearrangements with V and J assigned. A fraction of the clones does not appear; measured against another copy, unresolved V genes explain less than half of the discrepancy, and the remainder lacks a known reason. This sample is represented by about 240,000 clones; roughly 80% of them were singletons. The ten top clones hold around 3.5% of the sample. Sample: PBMCs or T cells enriched from blood (not recorded which). The receptors originated from a woman between 35 and 50 years old who had been exposed to COVID-19.

This chain uses TRBV9 with TRBJ1-3; D might be TRBD1 (6 bases). The germline V and J ends were trimmed by 3 bases and 4 bases, with 14 bases remaining between them. This CDR3 region has 15 residues. Germline V lookup: CDR1 SGDLS, CDR2 YYNGEE. The CDR3 DNA follows: TGTGCCAGCAGCGCAGGGGAAGTGAGAGGAAACACCATATATTTT. It codes for CASSAGEVRGNTIYF.

This chain joins TRBV27 and TRBJ1-2, with 7 bases fitting TRBD1. The CDR3 covers 12 residues. Germline V gene lookup returns CDR1 MNHEY and CDR2 SMNVEV (reference sequence). V was pared by 10 bases and J by 9 bases, with 11 bases of the junction left unmatched. In DNA, the CDR3 is TGTGCCACACATTCGACAGGGAGCAGCTACACCTTC. Translating it yields CATHSTGSSYTF.

In regard to this clone: The sample has other DNA sequences that encode this CDR3 too. The chain combines TRBV9 with TRBJ1-6; 8 nucleotides align to TRBD1. The CDR3 spans 14 residues. Germline V CDR1 and CDR2: SGDLS, YYNGEE. V lost 3 bases and J lost 9; bases outside the gene matches: 5. The CDR3 loop is CASSAGQGGSPLHF. The CDR3 DNA reads as TGTGCCAGCAGCGCCGGACAGGGAGGTTCACCCCTCCACTTT.

The J gene is TRBJ2-1, the V gene TRBV19; D remains ambiguous. Germline values: CDR1 LNHDA, CDR2 SQIVND (reference sequence). CDR3 length: 14 amino acids. V lost 5 bases and J 4 bases, leaving 12 bases between the germline ends. The CDR3 DNA reads as TGTGCCAGTAGTCCCAGGTTACCTTACAATGAGCAGTTCTTC. Translated: CASSPRLPYNEQFF.

This chain uses TRBV6-5 with TRBJ1-1; D gene ambiguous. Deletions cut 6 bases from V and 0 bases from J, with 11 bases between. This CDR3 spans 14 amino acids. Germline V gives CDR1 MNHEY, CDR2 SVGAGI. CDR3 coding DNA: TGTGCCAGCAGCACAGTTCTAATGAACACTGAAGCTTTCTTT. It translates to CASSTVLMNTEAFF.

This chain uses TRBV27 with TRBJ2-3; TRBD2 matches 11 bases. The CDR3 length is 18 residues. The germline V gene encodes CDR1 MNHEY and CDR2 SMNVEV (reference sequence). Unmatched junction bases numbered 16, after V lost 5 bases and J lost 6 bases. The CDR3 DNA reads as TGTGCCAGCAGTCCGTGGACAGTTACTAGCGGGGGAGCGGATACGCAGTATTTT. Its protein product is CASSPWTVTSGGADTQYF.

This chain uses TRBV11-2 with TRBJ2-3; 10 nucleotides agree with TRBD2. Trimming took 1 base from V and 6 from J; bases not matched to a gene: 7. The CDR3 sequence is 16 residues long. CDR1 is SGHAT and CDR2 is FQNNGV in the germline V gene. The CDR3 loop is CASSLGASGGSDTQYF. Here the CDR3 DNA reads TGTGCCAGCAGCTTAGGTGCTAGCGGGGGATCGGATACGCAGTATTTT.

The CDR3: CASSLAMEGNEQFF. For the CDR3, the DNA is TGCGCCAGCAGCTTGGCCATGGAGGGCAATGAGCAGTTCTTC. The V call is TRBV5-1, the J call TRBJ2-1; perhaps TRBD2 as D (6 bases). Germline V lookup: CDR1 SGHRS, CDR2 YFSETQ. The CDR3 runs 14 residues. The V gene lost 0 bases and the J gene lost 6 bases, with 10 bases spanning the gap.

The V gene is TRBV9, the J gene TRBJ2-1; possible D gene TRBD1, 6 bases. The V gene lost 4 bases and the J gene lost 3 bases, with 14 bases spanning the gap. The germline V gene has CDR1 SGDLS and CDR2 YYNGEE. The CDR3 loop spans 15 amino acids. DNA of the CDR3: TGTGCCAGCAGCCGCAGGGGCGGAGTCTACAATGAGCAGTTCTTC. Its protein product is CASSRRGGVYNEQFF.

This chain uses TRBV4-2 with TRBJ2-1, with 9 bases lining up with TRBD2. Per germline, CDR1 LGHNA and CDR2 YNFKEQ. CDR3 length: 17 residues. The V and J ends lost 1 base and 4 bases, in that order; junction bases with no gene match: 8. The CDR3 DNA reads TGTGCCAGCAGCCAAGTCCAAGCGGGGGGCTCGTACAATGAGCAGTTCTTC. Its protein product is CASSQVQAGGSYNEQFF.

This clone showed up just once. The J gene is TRBJ1-4, the V gene TRBV28; 7 positions agree with TRBD1. CDR1 MDHEN and CDR2 SYDVKM come from the germline V gene. This CDR3 comprises 15 residues. V lost 3 bases and J lost 6; bases outside the gene matches: 7. CDR3 loop: CASSFTGAGHEKLFF. As DNA, the CDR3 is TGTGCCAGCAGTTTCACAGGGGCGGGACATGAAAAACTGTTTTTT.

V and J are TRBV30 and TRBJ1-2; 8 bases are a match to TRBD1. Losses at the gene ends were 0 bases for V and 11 bases for J; bases not matched to a gene: 5. CDR1 is GTSNPN and CDR2 is SVGIG in the germline V gene (reference sequence). The CDR3 contains 12 residues. CDR3 DNA: TGTGCCTGGAGTGTTGGACAGGGAGGGTACACCTTC. It is translated as CAWSVGQGGYTF.

This clone was detected only a few times. The chain recombines TRBV7-9 with TRBJ1-1, with D possibly being TRBD1 (5 bases). Trimming removed 1 base at V and 4 bases at J, with 7 bases between. There are 13 residues in the CDR3. CDR1 is SEHNR, CDR2 FQNEAQ, per germline (reference sequence). CDR3 DNA sequence: TGTGCCAGCAGCTTAGTAACAGGCACTGAAGCTTTCTTT. It codes for CASSLVTGTEAFF.

This clone was picked up one time. In nucleotides, the CDR3 is TGTGCCAGCAGACTCACGGTGGGGGGGACAGGGTATGGCTACACCTTC. Translated, it gives CASRLTVGGTGYGYTF. This chain uses TRBV28 with TRBJ1-2; 9 nucleotides align to TRBD1. The CDR3 loop spans 16 amino acids. After removal of 6 bases from V and 5 bases from J, the junction contained 13 bases not matched to a gene. Germline V gene data show CDR1 as MDHEN and CDR2 as SYDVKM.